The 19 T cell receptor beta chains given below trace back to one sample, sequenced in a study of T cells in Graves' hyperthyroidism and ophthalmopathy (dated by TCRdb to between 2019 and 2020). The library was built by means of multiplex PCR. Sequencer: Illumina HiSeq 2000. Amplification of TCR beta CDR3 regions was carried out from RNA transcripts. A first-round RT-PCR of the TCR CDR3 used the HTBI primer set with the Qiagen OneStep RT-PCR kit. TCRdb reran the public reads through fastp at Q25 and MiXCR, keeping productive beta chains. Each CDR3 protein gets just one entry, which takes the most common genes and DNA from the rows behind it. The sample data list around 760,000 distinct CDR3 sequences, and about 35% of these were observed just once. The top ten clonotypes cover about a third of the sample. The sample comprised blood. The receptors derive from a woman aged 40 to 50 with Graves' hyperthyroidism.

With regard to this clonotype: Given a much more abundant clone one base away, this may be a read error. The V gene is TRBV10-3, the J gene TRBJ1-5; 7 bases match TRBD1. Trimming cost V 4 bases and J 5 bases; bases outside gene matches: 8. The length of the CDR3 is 15 residues. From germline, CDR1 is ENHRY and CDR2 SYGVKD. CDR3 protein: CAISAAGTDYQPQHF. CDR3 DNA: TGTGCCATCAGTGCGGCCGGGACAGATTATCAGCCCCAGCATTTT.

This clonotype came up many times. V usage is TRBV20-1 and J usage is TRBJ2-5, with unresolved D. Germline V gene lookup returns CDR1 DFQATT and CDR2 SNEGSKA (reference sequence). V was shortened by 2 bases and J by 2 bases, with 12 bases between the two germline ends. This CDR3 is 14 amino acids long. CDR3 sequence: CSARMDPSQETQYF. As DNA, the CDR3 is TGCAGTGCTAGAATGGACCCGTCTCAAGAGACCCAGTACTTC.

In its sample, this clonotype was seen a few times. The V and J genes are TRBV3-1 and TRBJ1-1; D is uncertain. V gave up 1 base and J gave up 5 bases, with 8 bases separating them. The V gene's germline CDR1 is LGHDT and CDR2 YNNKEL (reference sequence). The CDR3 is 13 residues long. CDR3: CASSQVVGTEAFF. DNA of the CDR3: TGTGCCAGCAGCCAAGTTGTTGGAACTGAAGCTTTCTTT.

The chain recombines TRBV10-3 with TRBJ2-6, with unresolved D. Trimming took 2 bases from V and 9 from J, leaving 8 bases between them. Germline CDR1 is ENHRY and CDR2 is SYGVKD. This CDR3 region has 13 residues. The CDR3 DNA is TGTGCCATCAGTGAGAAAGTGGACAACGTCCTGACTTTC. Translated: CAISEKVDNVLTF.

This clonotype was picked up one time. Since a much larger clone is just one base distant, this may be a read error. The gene calls are TRBV5-1 and TRBJ1-2; D is perhaps TRBD1 (5 bases). The germline V gene encodes CDR1 SGHRS and CDR2 YFSETQ. The CDR3 totals 13 residues. In DNA form, the CDR3 reads TGTGCCAGCAGTCCAGGGTTAGAGTATGGCTACACCTTC. The encoded protein is CASSPGLEYGYTF.

A note on this clonotype: With a much larger clone just one base away, this may be a read error. The V gene is TRBV7-2, the J gene TRBJ1-4, with D unclear. This CDR3 has 13 amino acids. Germline V lookup: CDR1 SGHTA, CDR2 FQGNSA. Trimming took off 2 bases at V and 8 bases at J, with 9 bases between the two ends. In DNA, the CDR3 is TGTGCCAGCAGCTTAAGGGCCAGCGAAAAACTGTTTTTT. Protein product: CASSLRASEKLFF.

The chain employs TRBV9 and TRBJ2-7, with TRBD2 identical over 16 bases. Looked up from germline, CDR1 is SGDLS and CDR2 is YYNGEE. The CDR3 contains 17 residues. The V gene end was trimmed by 3 bases and the J gene end by 5 bases; junction bases not matched to a gene: 8. This chain's CDR3 is CASSAGLAGGPWDEQYF. The CDR3 nucleotides read TGTGCCAGCAGCGCGGGACTAGCGGGAGGGCCCTGGGACGAGCAGTACTTC.

This clonotype came up a few times. The chain combines TRBV2 with TRBJ2-7; tentative D call: TRBD1 (5 bases). There are 16 residues in the CDR3. The germline V gene encodes CDR1 SNHLY and CDR2 FYNNEI. Trimming removed 6 bases from V and 1 base from J, with 19 bases in between. The CDR3 nucleotides are TGTGCCAGCAGCTTGATGGCAGGGATTATGTCCTACGAGCAGTACTTC. Protein: CASSLMAGIMSYEQYF.

J is TRBJ2-7 and V is TRBV28, with 7 bases that match TRBD1. V dropped 6 bases and J dropped 4; count of bases not matched to a gene: 12. This CDR3 comprises 15 residues. Germline-derived CDR1 and CDR2 are MDHEN and SYDVKM. The DNA for the CDR3 is TGTGCCAGCAGATTCCGGGACAGCGGATTTTACGAGCAGTACTTC. Translation: CASRFRDSGFYEQYF.

This rearrangement joins TRBV6-5 to TRBJ2-6; no reliable D call. Germline lookup yields CDR1 MNHEY and CDR2 SVGAGI. The CDR3 has 18 amino acids. The V end was cut by 5 bases, the J end by 7 bases, with 24 bases between. The CDR3 loop reads CASSEAIRGFMGANVLTF. The CDR3, as DNA: TGTGCCAGCAGTGAAGCTATAAGAGGTTTTATGGGTGCCAACGTCCTGACTTTC.

This rearrangement joins TRBV5-6 to TRBJ1-1, with no clear D. This CDR3 comprises 14 residues. Germline V lookup: CDR1 SGHDT, CDR2 YYEEEE. V gave up 2 bases and J gave up 1 base, with 9 bases separating them. The CDR3 DNA reads TGTGCCAGCAGCTTTGTGGGAAGGAACACTGAAGCTTTCTTT. Amino acid sequence: CASSFVGRNTEAFF.

This clonotype was seen only a few times. The chain has TRBV12-3 or TRBV12-4 and TRBJ1-6, with D unresolved. V lost 8 bases and J lost 6, with 14 bases in between. The CDR3 is 14 amino acids. The CDR3 DNA reads TGTGCCAGCGTCCTAATCAATTCTAATTCACCCCTCCACTTT. Residues: CASVLINSNSPLHF.

On this clonotype itself: This may be a read error, as it is one base from a much larger clone. The V and J genes are TRBV19 and TRBJ1-2; no reliable D call. The germline gives CDR1 LNHDA, CDR2 SQIVND (reference sequence). Between the trimmed V and J ends, which lost 8 bases and 4 bases, there was a span of 11 bases. This CDR3 has 12 residues. CDR3 sequence: CASRGIGYGYTF. DNA of the CDR3: TGTGCCAGTCGAGGGATCGGCTATGGCTACACCTTC.

This clonotype came up many times. The J gene is TRBJ2-6, the V gene TRBV10-3, with D perhaps given as TRBD1 or TRBD2 (6 bases each). The germline V and J ends were trimmed by 4 bases and 0 bases, with 13 bases remaining between them. This CDR3 comprises 17 residues. Looked up from germline, CDR1 is ENHRY and CDR2 is SYGVKD. In DNA form, the CDR3 reads TGTGCCATCAGTGGCAAGGGGGGAAGCTCTGGGGCCAACGTCCTGACTTTC. This gives the protein CAISGKGGSSGANVLTF.

V and J are TRBV4-3 and TRBJ2-2; TRBD1 might be the D (6 bases). CDR1 and CDR2 (germline): LGHNA, YSLEER. CDR3 length equals 15 residues. Trimming cost V 4 bases and J 7 bases, with 16 bases left between them. DNA of the CDR3: TGCGCCAGCAGCCTGGACCAGGGGTTGGACGGGGAGCTGTTTTTT. Translation gives CASSLDQGLDGELFF.

This clonotype occurred many times. The chain is built from TRBV20-1 and TRBJ1-1, with a tentative D call TRBD1 (6 bases). V lost 0 bases and J lost 3, with 14 bases in between. This CDR3 has 15 amino acids. Germline V gene data show CDR1 as DFQATT and CDR2 as SNEGSKA (reference sequence). The CDR3 loop is CSARDPRGQYTEAFF. The CDR3 DNA follows: TGCAGTGCTAGAGATCCCAGGGGCCAGTACACTGAAGCTTTCTTT.

The chain has TRBV4-3 and TRBJ2-7, with TRBD1 matching 9 bases. CDR1 and CDR2 (germline): LGHNA, YSLEER. Trimming cost V 0 bases and J 1 base; bases outside gene matches: 7. The CDR3 loop spans 17 amino acids. The CDR3 loop is CASSQDVFGTGSYEQYF. The CDR3 nucleotides read TGCGCCAGCAGCCAAGATGTCTTCGGGACAGGGTCCTACGAGCAGTACTTC.

This clonotype turned up a few times. V usage is TRBV7-2 and J usage is TRBJ2-5; maybe TRBD2 (6 bases). CDR1 and CDR2 from the germline V gene are SGHTA and FQGNSA. The CDR3 covers 18 residues. Between the trimmed V and J ends, which lost 3 bases and 0 bases, there was a span of 20 bases. DNA for the CDR3: TGTGCCAGCAGCTTCGTCGATCCCGGGACTTGGTACCAAGAGACCCAGTACTTC. Translated, it gives CASSFVDPGTWYQETQYF.

This clonotype has more than one count but fewer than ten. The chain is built from TRBV7-2 and TRBJ2-5; 7 nucleotides line up with TRBD2. This CDR3 has 16 amino acids. Per germline, CDR1 SGHTA and CDR2 FQGNSA. V was pared by 2 bases and J by 1 base, with 7 bases of the junction left unmatched. This CDR3 reads CASSLRTGGPQETQYF. The CDR3 nucleotides read TGTGCCAGCAGCTTAAGAACGGGGGGTCCCCAAGAGACCCAGTACTTC.